This T cell receptor beta chain was captured by sequencing in a study of control samples from healthy donors and cancer patients. Repertoires were generated with immunoSEQ multiplex PCR, while TCRdb's copy carries only in-frame clones and drops some. The data contain about 120,000 clones, 88% of them seen just once; the ten biggest clones take up around 3.4%. Trimming removed 4 bases from V and 9 bases from J; junction bases left unmatched: 12. This CDR3 is built from 15 residues. Germline-derived CDR1 and CDR2 are SGDLS and YYNGEE. This clone was seen just once. The origin of this receptor is a man aged 40-55 years in good health. The rearrangement joins TRBV9 to TRBJ2-3, with TRBD2 matching over 9 bases. The source material was blood. The CDR3 reads CASSQGGAGGGTQYF. The CDR3 DNA sequence: TGTGCCAGCAGCCAAGGGGGAGCGGGGGGAGGAACGCAGTATTTT.